This is a list of T cell receptor beta chains from one sample in a study of shared clonotypes between healthy human individuals. Profiling relied on immunoSEQ multiplex PCR, and the TCRdb table lists in-frame clones only, not all of them. The sample holds around 580,000 clones, more than 95% seen once. Sequencing was performed on naive CD8+ T cells sorted from blood. These TCRs come from a man between 25 and 39 years old in good health. CDR3s include the opening cysteine and the closing phenylalanine or tryptophan. A D gene is named only where the DNA matches it firmly. For some rows the clone size is stated as once, few or many, or as a class when expanded; others skip it.

size	D	V	J	DNA	CDR3
NA	NA	TRBV2	TRBJ2-1	TGTGCCATCGCAACACAGGGGCAGTTCTTC	CAIATQGQFF
once	NA	TRBV7-2	TRBJ2-5	TGTGCCAGCAGCTCACCCCAGGGGAGGCAAGAGACCCAGTACTTC	CASSSPQGRQETQYF
NA	NA	TRBV30	TRBJ1-1	TGTGCCTGGGGTTCCATGAACACTGAAGCTTTCTTT	CAWGSMNTEAFF
NA	TRBD1	TRBV28	TRBJ2-7	TGTGCCAGCAGTCCATACCAGACAGGGGACGACGAGCAGTACTTC	CASSPYQTGDDEQYF
once	TRBD2	TRBV27	TRBJ2-1	TGTGCCAGCAGCCCGGAACCTAGCGGGAGGAACAATGAGCAGTTCTTC	CASSPEPSGRNNEQFF
NA	NA	TRBV7-8	TRBJ2-5	TGTGCCAGCAGCTTCCAACCGGATGGGGGGTACCAAGAGACCCAGTACTTC	CASSFQPDGGYQETQYF
NA	TRBD1	TRBV14	TRBJ2-7	TGTGCCAGCAGCCAAGCCGGGACAGGGGACTACGAGCAGTACTTC	CASSQAGTGDYEQYF
NA	NA	TRBV9	TRBJ2-7	TGTGCCAGCAGCGTTTCGGGGACCGATGCCTTCTACGAGCAGTACTTC	CASSVSGTDAFYEQYF
NA	TRBD1	TRBV2	TRBJ1-4	TGTGCCAGCAGGGACACAGGGGTCGACAATAATGAAAAACTGTTTTTT	CASRDTGVDNNEKLFF
NA	NA	TRBV30	TRBJ2-7	TGTGCCTGGGTCACAGGTTACGAGCAGTACTTC	CAWVTGYEQYF
NA	NA	TRBV2	TRBJ1-2	TGTGCCAGCGAACGCGGAGAGGGTTTTGGCTACACCTTC	CASERGEGFGYTF
NA	NA	TRBV5-6	TRBJ1-2	TGTGCCAGCAGCCCGGGTCCAGCAACTCCTGGGAGCTACACCTTC	CASSPGPATPGSYTF
NA	TRBD1	TRBV4-1	TRBJ2-7	TGCGCCAGCAGCCCTGGACGGGACAGGAACTACGAGCAGTACTTC	CASSPGRDRNYEQYF
NA	TRBD1	TRBV7-9	TRBJ2-7	TGTGCCAGCAGCTTTTCTTTTTCGGACAGGGATTACGAGCAGTACTTC	CASSFSFSDRDYEQYF
NA	NA	TRBV6-5	TRBJ1-5	TGTGCCAGCAGTTATTCTTCCCTCGGCAATCAGCCCCAGCATTTT	CASSYSSLGNQPQHF
NA	NA	TRBV14	TRBJ2-7	TGTGCCAGCAGCCAAGATTGGCGTAAAGCCTACGAGCAGTACTTC	CASSQDWRKAYEQYF
NA	NA	TRBV6-1	TRBJ2-7	TGTGCCTCCCTAAGGATACCTACGGAGCAGTACTTC	CASLRIPTEQYF
NA	NA	TRBV5-1	TRBJ1-1	TGCGCCAGCAGCTATAAAACAGACTCGAACACTGAAGCTTTCTTT	CASSYKTDSNTEAFF
many	TRBD1	TRBV4-3	TRBJ2-7	TGCGCCAGCAGCCAAGACGCCGGGACAGGGGAAGGGGAGCAGTACTTC	CASSQDAGTGEGEQYF
NA	TRBD1	TRBV5-1	TRBJ1-5	TGCGCCAGCAGCTTCGGGACAGAGAATCAGCCCCAGCATTTT	CASSFGTENQPQHF
NA	TRBD1	TRBV27	TRBJ2-1	TGTGCCAGCAGGGGGACAGGGGGCAGGAATGAGCAGTTCTTC	CASRGTGGRNEQFF
NA	TRBD2	TRBV2	TRBJ2-7	TGTGCCAGCATGCGAACCGATGAGACTAGCGGGAGGGCTCCCTACGAGCAGTACTTC	CASMRTDETSGRAPYEQYF
NA	TRBD1	TRBV7-9	TRBJ2-2	TGTGCCAGCAGCCCTGACAGGGTTTGGACCGGGGAGCTGTTTTTT	CASSPDRVWTGELFF
NA	NA	TRBV27	TRBJ2-1	TGTGCCAGCAGCGCACGAGGGGCCTCCTACAATGAGCAGTTCTTC	CASSARGASYNEQFF
NA	NA	TRBV14	TRBJ2-1	TGTGCCAGCAGCCAGTCCCCCGGACATACAGACAATGAGCAGTTCTTC	CASSQSPGHTDNEQFF
NA	TRBD2	TRBV7-2	TRBJ2-7	TGTGCCAGCAGCTTTCTAGCGGGCGGCTCCTACGAGCAGTACTTC	CASSFLAGGSYEQYF
NA	NA	TRBV14	TRBJ1-1	TGTGCCAGCAGCCCCCCGGGAGACACTGAAGCTTTCTTT	CASSPPGDTEAFF
NA	NA	TRBV27	TRBJ2-1	TGTGCCAGCAGTTTATCGTCAGGGACGACCTACAATGAGCAGTTCTTC	CASSLSSGTTYNEQFF
NA	NA	TRBV10-3	TRBJ2-3	TGTGCCTCCAGAGGAGAGGGTGTGATGCCAGATACGCAGTATTTT	CASRGEGVMPDTQYF
NA	TRBD2	TRBV18	TRBJ2-3	TGTGCCAGCTCACCACCTCGGCTAGCGGGGGGCACAGATACGCAGTATTTT	CASSPPRLAGGTDTQYF
NA	NA	TRBV29-1	TRBJ1-5	TGCAGCGTCTCCTGGCCCCAGCATTTT	CSVSWPQHF
NA	NA	TRBV29-1	TRBJ2-5	TGCAGCGCTCTGTACCAAGAGACCCAGTACTTC	CSALYQETQYF
NA	TRBD1	TRBV5-8	TRBJ2-3	TGTGCCAGCAGCCTAGGACAGGGGAGCACAGATACGCAGTATTTT	CASSLGQGSTDTQYF
NA	TRBD2	TRBV2	TRBJ2-7	TGTGCCAGCAGTGAAAGCCTAGCGGGAGACGAGCAGTACTTC	CASSESLAGDEQYF
few	NA	TRBV6-4	TRBJ1-4	TGTGCCAGCATCGGGCGCGGGCCAGTCAATGAAAAACTGTTTTTT	CASIGRGPVNEKLFF
NA	TRBD1	TRBV11-2	TRBJ2-1	TGTGCCAGCAGCTCACAAACGGGGACAGGGGACAATGAGCAGTTCTTC	CASSSQTGTGDNEQFF
NA	TRBD1	TRBV10-1	TRBJ2-7	TGCGCCAGCGGTGGAGACAGGGCCTACGAGCAGTACTTC	CASGGDRAYEQYF
NA	NA	TRBV6-6	TRBJ1-4	TGTGCCAGCAGTTCCGGACTACTCTATGAAAAACTGTTTTTT	CASSSGLLYEKLFF
NA	NA	TRBV6-1	TRBJ1-2	TGTGCCAGCAGTGAAATTAGGGACCTCGGTCACTATGGCTACACCTTC	CASSEIRDLGHYGYTF
once	TRBD1	TRBV5-5	TRBJ1-2	TGTGCCAGCAGCATGCGGACAGGAAACTATGGCTACACCTTC	CASSMRTGNYGYTF
NA	TRBD2	TRBV28	TRBJ2-1	TGTGCCAGCAGCGAAACTAGCGGGAGGATCTCCTACAATGAGCAGTTCTTC	CASSETSGRISYNEQFF
NA	TRBD1	TRBV14	TRBJ2-7	TGTGCCAGCAGCCAATACAGGGGGCCAACCTACGAGCAGTACTTC	CASSQYRGPTYEQYF
NA	NA	TRBV19	TRBJ2-7	TGTGCCAGTAGTAGCGGGGCATCCTACGAGCAGTACTTC	CASSSGASYEQYF
NA	NA	TRBV6-1	TRBJ1-4	TGTGCCAGCATGGCTTCGGTAGGAACTAATGAAAAACTGTTTTTT	CASMASVGTNEKLFF
NA	NA	TRBV4-3	TRBJ2-2	TGCGCCAGCAGCCAAGGAGACAGCTTCTTGACCGGGGAGCTGTTTTTT	CASSQGDSFLTGELFF
NA	NA	TRBV27	TRBJ2-3	TGTGCTAGCCGATCTGGACAGTACGGCACAGATACGCAGTATTTT	CASRSGQYGTDTQYF
once	NA	TRBV27	TRBJ1-2	TGTGCCAGCAGCTACACAGGACAGAGGGGATATGGCTACACCTTC	CASSYTGQRGYGYTF
NA	NA	TRBV28	TRBJ2-7	TGTGCCAGCAGTTACCCCCGTGGAGGGGGCTACGAGCAGTACTTC	CASSYPRGGGYEQYF
NA	NA	TRBV4-1	TRBJ2-7	TGCGCCAGCAGCCAAGTTGCAGGGAGGGGGAACGAGCAGTACTTC	CASSQVAGRGNEQYF
NA	NA	TRBV27	TRBJ2-7	TGTGCCAGCAGTTTTCGCGGCGATGCCTACGAGCAGTACTTC	CASSFRGDAYEQYF
NA	TRBD1	TRBV7-6	TRBJ2-7	TGTGCCAGCAGCCCCCCAGGGGGCTGGTACGAGCAGTACTTC	CASSPPGGWYEQYF
NA	NA	TRBV2	TRBJ2-7	TGTGCCAGCAGTGACCCACAGGTAACCTACGAGCAGTACTTC	CASSDPQVTYEQYF
NA	NA	TRBV7-9	TRBJ2-7	TGTGCCAGCAGCCTAGGGGGGCAGCTCGGGCACTTC	CASSLGGQLGHF
NA	TRBD1	TRBV6-1	TRBJ2-7	TGTGCCAGCAGGGGACAGGGAGAATCCTACGAGCAGTACTTC	CASRGQGESYEQYF
NA	NA	TRBV7-8	TRBJ2-1	TGTGCCAGCAGCTTGCCGACGGCGGCGCCCAATACTGAGCAGTTCTTC	CASSLPTAAPNTEQFF